The subject of this entry is one TCR beta chain. Its antigen is as yet unknown. This sample stems from a study of T cell responses to AZD1222 COVID-19 vaccine. Overall study context: Second-dose intervals near 4 or 12 weeks were combined. Notes on the study in general: Rises in breadth and depth of Spike-specific TCRs came after two AZD1222 doses. Repertoires were obtained only post-peak T cell response.

Repertoires were generated with immunoSEQ multiplex PCR, while TCRdb's copy carries only in-frame clones and drops some. Counted here are under 150,000 clones, around 90% occurring once; the ten biggest clones make up approximately 10%. The CDR3 totals 15 residues. The germline CDR1 and CDR2 sequences are SGHRS and YFSETQ. V lost 0 bases, J lost 2 bases, and 11 bases lay in between. The sample here was peripheral blood, taken on day 0 of AZD1222 vaccination. The TCR comes from an adult in good health. The chain is built from TRBV5-1 and TRBJ2-5, with TRBD1 as a possible D gene (6 bases). This chain's CDR3 is CASSLEDRPQETQYF. CDR3 coding DNA: TGCGCCAGCAGCTTGGAGGACAGACCACAAGAGACCCAGTACTTC.